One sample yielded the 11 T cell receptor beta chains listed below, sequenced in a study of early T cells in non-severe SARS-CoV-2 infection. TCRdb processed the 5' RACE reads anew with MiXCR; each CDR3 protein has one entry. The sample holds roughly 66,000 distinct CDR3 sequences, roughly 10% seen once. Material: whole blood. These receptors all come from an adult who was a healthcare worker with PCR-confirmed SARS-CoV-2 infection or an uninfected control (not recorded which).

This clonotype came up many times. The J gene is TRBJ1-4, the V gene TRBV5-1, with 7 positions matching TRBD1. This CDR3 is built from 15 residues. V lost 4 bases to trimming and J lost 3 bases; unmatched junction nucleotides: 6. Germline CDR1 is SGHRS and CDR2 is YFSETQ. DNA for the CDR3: TGCGCCAGCAGCGATCGACAGGGACCTAATGAAAAACTGTTTTTT. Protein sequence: CASSDRQGPNEKLFF.

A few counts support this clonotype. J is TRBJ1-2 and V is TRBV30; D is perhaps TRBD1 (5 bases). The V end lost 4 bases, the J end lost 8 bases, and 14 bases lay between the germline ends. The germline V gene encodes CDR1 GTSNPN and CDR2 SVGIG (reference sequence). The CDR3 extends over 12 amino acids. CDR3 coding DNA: TGTGCCTGGACCCCAGCTTGGGGCGGCTACACCTTC. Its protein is CAWTPAWGGYTF.

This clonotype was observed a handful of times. CDR3 region: CASSQMDRVNEAFF. CDR3 bases: TGTGCCAGCAGCCAAATGGACAGGGTAAATGAAGCTTTCTTT. The chain employs TRBV3-1 and TRBJ1-1, with 8 bases aligning to TRBD1. The length of the CDR3 is 14 residues. J was trimmed by 7 bases and V by 2 bases; bases with no gene match: 6. Germline-derived CDR1 and CDR2 are LGHDT and YNNKEL (reference sequence).

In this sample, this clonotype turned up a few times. The DNA of the CDR3 is TGTGCCAGCTTGGACGTTGGCAATCAGCCCCAGCATTTT. It yields the protein CASLDVGNQPQHF. The V gene is TRBV9, the J gene TRBJ1-5; D gene ambiguous. The V and J ends lost 7 bases and 2 bases respectively, with 10 bases between them. CDR1 is SGDLS and CDR2 is YYNGEE in the germline V gene. CDR3 length: 13 residues.

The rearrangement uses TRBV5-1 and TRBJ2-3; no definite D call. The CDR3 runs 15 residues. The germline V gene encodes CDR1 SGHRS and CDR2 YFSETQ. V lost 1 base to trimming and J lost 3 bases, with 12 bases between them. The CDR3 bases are TGCGCCAGCAGCTTGACATCGGAACCTACAGATACGCAGTATTTT. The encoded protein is CASSLTSEPTDTQYF.

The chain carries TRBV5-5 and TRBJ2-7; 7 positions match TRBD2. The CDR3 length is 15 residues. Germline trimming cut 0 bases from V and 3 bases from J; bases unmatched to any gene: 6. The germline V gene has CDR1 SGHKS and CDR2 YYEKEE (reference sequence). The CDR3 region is CASSLALAEIYEQYF. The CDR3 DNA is TGTGCCAGCAGCTTGGCCCTAGCGGAAATCTACGAGCAGTACTTC.

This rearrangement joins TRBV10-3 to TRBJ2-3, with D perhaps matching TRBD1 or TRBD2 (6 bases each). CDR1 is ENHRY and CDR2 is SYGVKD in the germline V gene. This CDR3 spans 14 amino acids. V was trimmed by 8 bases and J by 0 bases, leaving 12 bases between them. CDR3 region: CAIGGRTSTDTQYF. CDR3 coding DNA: TGTGCCATCGGGGGGCGTACTAGCACAGATACGCAGTATTTT.

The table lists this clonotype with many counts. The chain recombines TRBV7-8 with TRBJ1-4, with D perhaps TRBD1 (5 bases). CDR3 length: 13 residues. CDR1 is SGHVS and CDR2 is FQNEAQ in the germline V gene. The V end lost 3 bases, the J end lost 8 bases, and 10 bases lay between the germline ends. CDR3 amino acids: CASSLGLGEKLFF. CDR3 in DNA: TGTGCCAGCAGCTTGGGACTAGGAGAAAAACTGTTTTTT.

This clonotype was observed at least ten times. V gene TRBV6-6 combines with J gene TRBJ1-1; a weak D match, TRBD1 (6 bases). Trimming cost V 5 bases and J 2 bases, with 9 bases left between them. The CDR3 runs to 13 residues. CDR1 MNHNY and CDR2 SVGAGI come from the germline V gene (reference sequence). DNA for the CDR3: TGTGCCAGCAGTCAGGACAGCAACACTGAAGCTTTCTTT. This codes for CASSQDSNTEAFF.

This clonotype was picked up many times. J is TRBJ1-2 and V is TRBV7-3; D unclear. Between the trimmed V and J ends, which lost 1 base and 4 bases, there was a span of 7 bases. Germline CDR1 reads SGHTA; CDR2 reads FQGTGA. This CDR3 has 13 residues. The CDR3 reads CASSLNGGYGYTF. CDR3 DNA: TGTGCCAGCAGCTTAAACGGTGGCTATGGCTACACCTTC.

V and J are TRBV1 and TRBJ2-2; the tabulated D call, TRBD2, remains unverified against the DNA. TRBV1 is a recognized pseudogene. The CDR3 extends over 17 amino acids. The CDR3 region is CTSSPLWERTNTGELFF. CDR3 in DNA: TGCACCAGCAGCCCTCTTTGGGAGCGGACGAACACCGGGGAGCTGTTTTTT.